This record concerns one TCR beta chain sequence. In the authors' methods: Reference gene primer amplification gave nucleated cell count estimates. The data were produced by immunoSEQ multiplex PCR, yet TCRdb's version contains in-frame clones alone and is incomplete. V and J calls plus clone size are reproduced from that table; the DNA served to infer D and trimming. The sample has 400,000 to 550,000 clones, around nine tenths seen once. The source of the sample is a study of blood T cell repertoires in COVID-19. Per germline, CDR1 SGHVS and CDR2 FNYEAQ. There are 15 residues in the CDR3. V was pared by 7 bases and J by 2 bases, with 9 bases of the junction left unmatched.

This receptor was identified in a young woman with acute COVID-19. V and J are TRBV7-6 and TRBJ2-7, with TRBD1 matching 9 bases. Sequenced input: PBMCs or T cells enriched from blood (not recorded which). This CDR3 is CASNAGGTGPYEQYF. The CDR3, as DNA: TGTGCCAGCAACGCAGGGGGGACAGGGCCCTACGAGCAGTACTTC. Complete variable domain (other parts from reference TRBV7-6 and TRBJ2-7): GAGVSQSPRYKVTKRGQDVALRCDPISGHVSLYWYRQALGQGPEFLTYFNYEAQQDKSGLPNDRFSAERPEGSISTLTIQRTEQRDSAMYRCASNAGGTGPYEQYFGPGTRLTVT.